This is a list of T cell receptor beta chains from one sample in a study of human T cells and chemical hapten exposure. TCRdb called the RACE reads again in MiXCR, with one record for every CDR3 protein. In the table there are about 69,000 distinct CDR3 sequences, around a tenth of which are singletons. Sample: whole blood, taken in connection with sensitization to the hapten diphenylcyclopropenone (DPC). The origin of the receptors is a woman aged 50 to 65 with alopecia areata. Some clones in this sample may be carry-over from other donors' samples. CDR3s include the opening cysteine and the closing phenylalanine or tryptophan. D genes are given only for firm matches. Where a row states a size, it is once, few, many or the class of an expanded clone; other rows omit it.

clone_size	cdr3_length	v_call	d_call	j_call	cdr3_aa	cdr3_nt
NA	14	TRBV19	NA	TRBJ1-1	CASSIETRNTEAFF	TGTGCCAGTAGTATAGAAACCAGGAACACTGAAGCTTTCTTT
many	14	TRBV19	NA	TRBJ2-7	CASSKAAETYEQYF	TGTGCCAGTAGTAAGGCGGCGGAGACGTACGAGCAGTACTTC
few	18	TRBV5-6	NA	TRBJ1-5	CASSLYPGSLGGNQPQHF	TGTGCCAGCAGCTTGTATCCGGGATCCTTAGGGGGCAATCAGCCCCAGCATTTT
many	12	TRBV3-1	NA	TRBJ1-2	CASRGSSYGYTF	TGTGCCAGCAGAGGGTCCTCCTATGGCTACACCTTC
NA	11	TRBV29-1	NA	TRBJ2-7	CSTLTGREQYF	TGCAGCACCCTCACAGGGCGCGAGCAGTACTTC
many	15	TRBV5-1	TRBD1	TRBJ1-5	CASSLDRDRGQPQHF	TGCGCCAGCAGCTTGGACCGGGACAGGGGACAGCCCCAGCATTTT
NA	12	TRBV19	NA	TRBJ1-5	CASSILDQPQHF	TGTGCCAGTAGTATACTAGATCAGCCCCAGCATTTT
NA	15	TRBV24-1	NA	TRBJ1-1	CATSDPSGGNTEAFF	TGTGCCACCAGTGACCCGTCCGGGGGAAACACTGAAGCTTTCTTT
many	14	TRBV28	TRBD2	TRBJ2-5	CASRGAGGAETQYF	TGTGCCAGCAGGGGAGCGGGGGGGGCTGAGACCCAGTACTTC
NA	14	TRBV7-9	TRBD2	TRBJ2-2	CASSPGRGAGELFF	TGTGCCAGCAGCCCTGGGAGGGGAGCCGGGGAGCTGTTTTTT
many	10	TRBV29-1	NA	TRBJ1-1	CSGDGTEAFF	TGCAGCGGGGACGGCACTGAAGCTTTCTTT
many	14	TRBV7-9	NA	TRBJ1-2	CASSLDGFNYGYTF	TGTGCCAGCAGCCTTGACGGTTTTAACTATGGCTACACCTTC
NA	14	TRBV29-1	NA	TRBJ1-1	CSVSRNTPHPEAFF	TGCAGCGTCTCCAGGAACACCCCGCACCCTGAAGCTTTCTTT
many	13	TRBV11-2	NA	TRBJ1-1	CASSLSVGAEAFF	TGTGCCAGCAGCTTGTCCGTGGGCGCTGAAGCTTTCTTT
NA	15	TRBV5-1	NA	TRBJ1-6	CASSFESNYNSPLHF	TGCGCCAGCAGCTTTGAGTCTAACTATAATTCACCCCTCCACTTT
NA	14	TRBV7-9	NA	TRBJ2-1	CASSSLSSYNEQFF	TGTGCCAGCAGCTCCCTGAGCTCCTACAATGAGCAGTTCTTC
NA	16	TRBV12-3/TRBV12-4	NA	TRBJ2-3	CASSLTGIGRSDTQYF	TGTGCCAGCAGCCTCACCGGGATCGGGCGGTCAGATACGCAGTATTTT
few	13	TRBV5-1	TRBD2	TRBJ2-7	CASSPSGSYEQYF	TGCGCCAGCAGCCCTAGCGGGAGTTACGAGCAGTACTTC
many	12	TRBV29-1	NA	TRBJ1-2	CSGRTGFYGYTF	TGCAGCGGACGAACAGGATTCTATGGCTACACCTTC
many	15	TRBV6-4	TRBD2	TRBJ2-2	CASSASSGSSGELFF	TGTGCCAGCAGTGCGTCTAGCGGGAGTTCCGGGGAGCTGTTTTTT
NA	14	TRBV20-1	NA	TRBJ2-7	CSASDSLVGYEQYF	TGCAGTGCTAGCGACTCGCTGGTGGGTTACGAGCAGTACTTC
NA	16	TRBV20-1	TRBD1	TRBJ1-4	CSAISLEGQGYEKLFF	TGCAGTGCCATCAGCTTGGAGGGACAGGGATATGAAAAACTGTTTTTT
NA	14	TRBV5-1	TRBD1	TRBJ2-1	CASSFRDSPNEQFF	TGCGCCAGCAGCTTCCGGGACAGTCCTAATGAGCAGTTCTTC
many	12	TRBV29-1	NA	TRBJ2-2	CSAVTAGGELFF	TGCAGCGCTGTGACCGCAGGAGGGGAGCTGTTTTTT
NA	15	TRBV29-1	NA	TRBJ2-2	CSKQNRETNTEELFF	TGCAGCAAACAAAATCGGGAGACGAACACCGAGGAGCTGTTTTTT
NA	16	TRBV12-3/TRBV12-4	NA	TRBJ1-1	CASSTRRGSLNTEAFF	TGTGCCAGCAGCACCCGCCGCGGCAGCTTGAACACTGAAGCTTTCTTT
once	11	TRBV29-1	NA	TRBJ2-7	CSVEFRYEQYF	TGCAGCGTTGAATTCCGCTACGAGCAGTACTTC
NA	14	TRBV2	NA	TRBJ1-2	CASSAWGEPYGYTF	TGTGCCAGCAGTGCCTGGGGAGAGCCCTATGGCTACACCTTC
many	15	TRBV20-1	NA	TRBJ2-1	CSARIAGTPYNEQFF	TGCAGTGCTAGAATCGCCGGGACACCCTACAATGAGCAGTTCTTC
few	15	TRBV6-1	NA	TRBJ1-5	CASARGQASSQPQHF	TGTGCCAGCGCCCGCGGGCAGGCTTCAAGTCAGCCCCAGCATTTT
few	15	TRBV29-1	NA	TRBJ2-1	CSVERAASSYNEQFF	TGCAGCGTTGAAAGGGCAGCGAGCTCCTACAATGAGCAGTTCTTC